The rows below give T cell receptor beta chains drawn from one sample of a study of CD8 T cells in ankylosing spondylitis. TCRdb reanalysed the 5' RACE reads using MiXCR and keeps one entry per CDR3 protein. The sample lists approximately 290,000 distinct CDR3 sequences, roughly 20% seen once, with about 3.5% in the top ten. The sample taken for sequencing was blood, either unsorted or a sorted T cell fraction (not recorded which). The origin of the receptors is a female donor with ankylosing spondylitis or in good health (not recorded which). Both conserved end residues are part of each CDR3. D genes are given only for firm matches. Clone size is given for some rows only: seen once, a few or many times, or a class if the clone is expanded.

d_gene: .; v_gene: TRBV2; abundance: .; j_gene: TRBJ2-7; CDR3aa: CASSARDSPPTQQYF; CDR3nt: TGTGCCAGCAGTGCGCGGGACTCCCCTCCTACGCAGCAGTACTTC
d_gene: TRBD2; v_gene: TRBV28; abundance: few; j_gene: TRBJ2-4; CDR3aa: CASSLSTSGNIQYF; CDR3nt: TGTGCCAGCAGTTTGAGTACTAGCGGAAACATTCAGTACTTC
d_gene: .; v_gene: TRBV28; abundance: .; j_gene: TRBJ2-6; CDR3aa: CASSYRLGSGANVLTF; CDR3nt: TGTGCCAGCAGTTACCGGTTGGGGTCTGGGGCCAACGTCCTGACTTTC
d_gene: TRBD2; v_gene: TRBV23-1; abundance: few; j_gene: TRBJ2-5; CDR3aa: CATPGGRPKETQYF; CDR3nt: TGCGCCACCCCGGGGGGACGGCCAAAAGAGACCCAGTACTTC
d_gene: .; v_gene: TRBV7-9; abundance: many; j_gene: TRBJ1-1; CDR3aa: CASSNSHTSGGTEAFF; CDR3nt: TGTGCCAGCAGCAACTCTCACACCTCCGGTGGCACTGAAGCTTTCTTT
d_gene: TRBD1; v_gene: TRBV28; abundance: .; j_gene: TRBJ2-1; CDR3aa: CASRRGQGRTRVNEQFF; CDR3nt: TGTGCCAGCAGGAGGGGACAGGGTAGAACGAGGGTCAATGAGCAGTTCTTC
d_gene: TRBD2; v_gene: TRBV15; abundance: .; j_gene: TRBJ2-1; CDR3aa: CATSPKPGTSGILKYNEQFF; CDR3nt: TGTGCCACCAGCCCTAAGCCGGGGACTAGCGGGATTTTGAAGTACAATGAGCAGTTCTTC
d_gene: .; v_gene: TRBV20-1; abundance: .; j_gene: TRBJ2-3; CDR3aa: CSATRRAASTDTQYF; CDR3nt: TGCAGTGCCACTCGCCGAGCGGCTAGCACAGATACGCAGTATTTT
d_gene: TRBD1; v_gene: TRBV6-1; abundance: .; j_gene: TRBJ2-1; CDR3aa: CASRRQGKDEQFF; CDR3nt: TGTGCCAGCAGGAGACAGGGAAAGGATGAGCAGTTCTTC
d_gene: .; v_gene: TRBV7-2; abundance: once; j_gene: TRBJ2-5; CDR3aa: CASSAGTAKAETQYF; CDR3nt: TGTGCCAGCAGCGCGGGGACAGCGAAAGCGGAGACCCAGTACTTC
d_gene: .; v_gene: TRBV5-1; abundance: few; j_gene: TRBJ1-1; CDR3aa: CASSYAKNTEAFF; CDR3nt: TGCGCCAGCAGCTATGCGAAGAACACTGAAGCTTTCTTT
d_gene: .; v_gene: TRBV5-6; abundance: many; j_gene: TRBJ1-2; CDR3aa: CASSLWDADYTF; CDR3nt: TGTGCCAGCAGCCTTTGGGATGCGGACTACACCTTC
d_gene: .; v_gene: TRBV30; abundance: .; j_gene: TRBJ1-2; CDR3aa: CAWRRGNNYGYTF; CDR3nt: TGTGCCTGGAGAAGGGGGAATAACTATGGCTACACCTTC
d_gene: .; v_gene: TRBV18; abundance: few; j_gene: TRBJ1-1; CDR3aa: CASSLISGLNTEAFF; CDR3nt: TGTGCCAGCTCACTTATCAGCGGACTGAACACTGAAGCTTTCTTT
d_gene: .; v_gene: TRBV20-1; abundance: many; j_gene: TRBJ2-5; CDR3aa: CSARGLETQYF; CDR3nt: TGCAGTGCTAGAGGTCTAGAGACCCAGTACTTC
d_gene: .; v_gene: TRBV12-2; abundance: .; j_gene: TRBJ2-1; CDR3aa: CASRLAVRLDSYNEQFF; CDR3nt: TGTGCAAGTCGCTTAGCGGTAAGACTTGACTCCTACAATGAGCAGTTCTTC
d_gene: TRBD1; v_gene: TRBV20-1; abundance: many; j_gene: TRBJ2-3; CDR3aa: CSGDSIRGLRDTQYF; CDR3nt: TGCAGTGGCGACAGCATCAGGGGGCTGAGAGATACGCAGTATTTT
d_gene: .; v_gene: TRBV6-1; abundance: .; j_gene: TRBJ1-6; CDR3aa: CASTQSGGEDSPLHF; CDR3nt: TGTGCCAGCACCCAATCGGGAGGGGAGGATTCACCCCTCCACTTT
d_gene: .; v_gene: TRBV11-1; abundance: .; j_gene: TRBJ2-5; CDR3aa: CASSLQTGRGPRQETQYF; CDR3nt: TGTGCCAGCAGCTTACAGACAGGACGAGGCCCTCGCCAAGAGACCCAGTACTTC
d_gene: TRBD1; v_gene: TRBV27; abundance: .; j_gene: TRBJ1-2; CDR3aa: CASSLYYRGGNGYTF; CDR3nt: TGTGCCAGCAGTTTATACTACAGGGGTGGTAATGGCTACACCTTC
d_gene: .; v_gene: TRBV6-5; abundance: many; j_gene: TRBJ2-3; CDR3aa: CASSLMGGSTDTQYF; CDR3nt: TGTGCCAGCAGTTTGATGGGCGGGAGCACAGATACGCAGTATTTT
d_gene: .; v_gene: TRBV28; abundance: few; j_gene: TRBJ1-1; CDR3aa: CASSPWTALNTEAFF; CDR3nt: TGTGCCAGCAGTCCATGGACAGCATTGAACACTGAAGCTTTCTTT
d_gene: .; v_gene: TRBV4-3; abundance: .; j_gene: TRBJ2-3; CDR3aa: CASSQGAGPSTDTQYF; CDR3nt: TGCGCCAGCAGCCAAGGTGCGGGACCTAGCACAGATACGCAGTATTTT
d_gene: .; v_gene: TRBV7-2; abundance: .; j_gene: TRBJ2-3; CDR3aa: CASSSRRSTDTQYF; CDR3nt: TGTGCCAGCAGCTCCCGCCGGAGCACAGATACGCAGTATTTT
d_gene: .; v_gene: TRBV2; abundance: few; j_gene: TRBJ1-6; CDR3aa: CASSEVYSPLHF; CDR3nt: TGTGCCAGCAGTGAAGTATATTCACCCCTCCACTTT
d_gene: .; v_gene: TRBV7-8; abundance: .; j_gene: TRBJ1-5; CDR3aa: CASSLGVGGGNQPQHF; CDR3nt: TGTGCCAGCAGCTTAGGCGTGGGGGGAGGCAATCAGCCCCAGCATTTT
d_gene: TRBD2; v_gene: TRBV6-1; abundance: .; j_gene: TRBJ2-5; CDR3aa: CASTRTSGGGGETQYF; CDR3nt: TGTGCCAGCACGCGGACTAGCGGGGGAGGGGGGGAGACCCAGTACTTC
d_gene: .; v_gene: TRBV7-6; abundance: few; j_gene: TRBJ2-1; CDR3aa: CASSLVPPRGDYNEQFF; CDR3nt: TGTGCCAGCAGCTTAGTACCCCCTAGAGGGGATTACAATGAGCAGTTCTTC
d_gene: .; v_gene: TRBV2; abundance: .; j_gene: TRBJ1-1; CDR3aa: CASGNRVTNTEAFF; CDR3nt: TGTGCCAGCGGGAACAGGGTTACAAACACTGAAGCTTTCTTT
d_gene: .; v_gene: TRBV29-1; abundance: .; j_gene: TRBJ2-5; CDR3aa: CSVDLGQETQYF; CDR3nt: TGCAGCGTGGACCTGGGGCAAGAGACCCAGTACTTC
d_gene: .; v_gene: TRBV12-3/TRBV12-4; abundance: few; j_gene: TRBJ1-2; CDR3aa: CASIRRGRGGGYTF; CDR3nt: TGTGCCAGCATCCGACGGGGCAGGGGAGGTGGCTACACCTTC
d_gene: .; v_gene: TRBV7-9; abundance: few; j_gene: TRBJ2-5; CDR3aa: CASRWGHSGAQYF; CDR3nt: TGTGCCAGCCGGTGGGGTCACTCCGGGGCCCAGTACTTC
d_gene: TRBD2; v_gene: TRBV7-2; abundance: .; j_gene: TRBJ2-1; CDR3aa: CASSLVAGGEQFF; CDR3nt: TGTGCCAGCAGCTTAGTGGCGGGAGGCGAGCAGTTCTTC
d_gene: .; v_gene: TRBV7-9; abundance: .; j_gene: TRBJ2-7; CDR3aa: CASSPIRLYEQYF; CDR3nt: TGTGCCAGCAGCCCCATTCGGCTATACGAGCAGTACTTC
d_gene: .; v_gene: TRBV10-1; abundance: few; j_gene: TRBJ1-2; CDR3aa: CASSPALGYGYTF; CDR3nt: TGCGCCAGCTCTCCCGCCCTGGGCTATGGCTACACCTTC
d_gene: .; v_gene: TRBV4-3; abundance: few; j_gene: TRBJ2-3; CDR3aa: CASSQDSFSTDTQYF; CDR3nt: TGCGCCAGCAGCCAAGACTCGTTTAGCACAGATACGCAGTATTTT
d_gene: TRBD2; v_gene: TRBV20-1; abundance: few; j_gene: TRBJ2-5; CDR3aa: CSARSPSGRLETQYF; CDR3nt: TGCAGTGCTAGAAGCCCTAGCGGGAGGTTAGAGACCCAGTACTTC
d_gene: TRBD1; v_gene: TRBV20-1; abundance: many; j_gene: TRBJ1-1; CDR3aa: CSARPPTGADTEAFF; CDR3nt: TGCAGTGCTAGACCCCCGACAGGGGCGGACACTGAAGCTTTCTTT
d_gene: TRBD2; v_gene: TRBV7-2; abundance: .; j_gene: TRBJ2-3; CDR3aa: CASSSIAGMGDTQYF; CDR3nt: TGTGCCAGCAGCTCAATAGCGGGTATGGGAGATACGCAGTATTTT
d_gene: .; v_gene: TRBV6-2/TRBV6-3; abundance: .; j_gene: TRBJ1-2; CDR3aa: CASSRTDQFYGYTF; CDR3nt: TGTGCCAGCAGTCGGACCGACCAATTTTATGGCTACACCTTC
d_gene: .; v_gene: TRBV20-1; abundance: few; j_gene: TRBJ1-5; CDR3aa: CSAATGDHQPQHF; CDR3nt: TGCAGTGCGGCAACAGGAGACCATCAGCCCCAGCATTTT